This record looks at one TCR beta chain sequence and its context. This clone was observed a single time. Its recognized antigen is unknown. Per-base quality was not reported, and no clone a single base away is much larger than it. Each collaborating institution followed its own protocols to collect whole blood in K2EDTA tubes. Collaborator samples were shipped for TCRbeta analysis as frozen whole blood, isolated PBMCs, or DNA extracted from either sample type. Trimming removed 2 bases from V and 8 bases from J; the gene matches leave 9 bases unexplained. The germline V gene sets CDR1 to KGHDR and CDR2 to SFDVKD. Spanning cysteine to phenylalanine, the CDR3 consists of 17 amino acids. Only the CDR3 portion is preserved as DNA: 51 bases, with reading frame beginning at the first base. TCRbeta CDR3 regions were amplified from genomic DNA by means of the immunoSEQ Assay, a bias-controlled multiplex PCR. In the original analysis: The number of nucleated cells in each sample was estimated from the amplification of reference gene primers within the assay. To quantify the absolute abundance of each unique TCRbeta CDR3 rearrangement, sequence reads were collapsed and filtered. For each sample, productive Simpson clonality was calculated by taking the square root of Simpson's diversity index across productive rearrangements. In TCRdb, the immuneACCESS table is reduced to in-frame sequences with V and J assigned. These tables do not hold every clone; where another copy was compared, an unresolved V gene accounts for under half, and the others remain unexplained. That table supplies the V and J calls and clone size; D and trimming were determined from the DNA. The table for this sample lists approximately 170,000 clones; 86% of them were counted only once. Around 7% of the sample goes to the ten largest clones.

The record originates from a study of blood T cell repertoires in COVID-19 (TCRdb year 2020). In the study overall: Collaborator samples came from the United States, Italy and Spain and covered acute and convalescent phases of COVID-19. The material from the prospective study consisted of cDNA or gDNA derived from T cells, B-cell-depleted T cells, or PBMCs. Deeply sampled blood TCRbeta repertoires from subjects exposed to, actively infected with, or recovered from COVID-19 were included in the dataset. The repertoires were released in a freely available public database intended as a resource for research on the immune response to SARS-CoV-2. Samples came from the ongoing ImmuneRACE study (first 160 participants) plus 1,254 subjects from 6 global collaborators. A de-identified subject ID, COVID-19 status, age in years and sex were almost always included in the sample metadata. Where available, HLA class I and class II types were taken from metadata supplied by the sample provider and were not determined by assay-based typing. What the study reported, not specific to this receptor: The quantity of clinical and demographic metadata differed by source and by participant and was supplied without curation.

The clonotype originates from a woman aged 80 or older in a cohort sampled during active or convalescent COVID-19. The rearrangement combines TRBV24-1 with TRBJ2-3; the junction holds 13 bases that match TRBD2. The sample consisted of peripheral blood. The bases are TGTGCCACCAGTGATTCGAAACTAGCGGGAGGGCCAGGTACGCAGTATTTT. This encodes CATSDSKLAGGPGTQYF.